This T cell receptor beta chain was sequenced for a study of blood T cell repertoires in COVID-19 (dated by TCRdb to 2018 to 2021). In terms of the full investigation: Samples covering the acute and convalescent phases of COVID-19 were provided by collaborators in the United States, Italy and Spain. Sample metadata almost always included a de-identified subject ID, COVID-19 status, age in years and sex. Where HLA class I and class II types were available, the types were taken from metadata supplied by the sample provider, not from assay-based typing. The prospective study material was composed of cDNA or gDNA derived from T cells, B-cell-depleted T cells, or PBMCs. Deeply sampled blood TCRbeta repertoires from subjects exposed to, actively infected with, or recovered from COVID-19 were included in the dataset. The samples were drawn from the first 160 participants of the ongoing ImmuneRACE study and from over a thousand subjects provided by 6 global collaborators. The repertoires were made available in a free public database intended to serve as a resource for research on the immune response to SARS-CoV-2.

Reading from cysteine to phenylalanine, the CDR3 counts 15 amino acids. Only CDR3 DNA remains: 45 bases, in frame from the first base. Ends trimmed: V by 6 bases, J by 4 bases; bases unmatched to a gene: 11. CDR1 MNHEY and CDR2 SVGAGI were looked up in the germline V gene. Results and caveats for the whole study, not just this receptor: The amount of clinical and demographic metadata varied by source and participant and was provided uncurated.

TCRbeta CDR3 regions were amplified from genomic DNA using the immunoSEQ Assay, a bias-controlled multiplex PCR. The original methods were these. Within the assay, amplification of reference gene primers was used to estimate how many nucleated cells each sample contained. Sequence reads were collapsed and filtered to measure the absolute abundance of every unique TCRbeta CDR3 rearrangement. Productive Simpson clonality was computed per sample as the square root of Simpson's diversity index over productive rearrangements. TCRdb's version of the immuneACCESS table is confined to in-frame rearrangements and falls short of the full clone set. An unresolved V gene accounts for under half of the shortfall where checked; the remainder is of unknown origin. The V and J calls and clone size are taken from that table; D and trimming were inferred from the DNA. The sample includes around 200,000 clones, with approximately 80% observed a single time. The ten most abundant clones make up 7.4% of the sample.

Comments on this clone: Its antigen is still unknown. Base qualities are not at hand, and no much larger clone is one base apart.

Participants in the prospective study were aged about 18 to 89 years, lived in under 30 United States geographic areas, and enrolled through a virtual design. In the prospective study, participants were assigned to cohorts based on the clinical history participants reported in a screening survey and a study questionnaire. In the prospective study, mobile phlebotomists collected whole blood, serum and a nasopharyngeal or oropharyngeal swab from each participant. Over a 2-month period, participants in the prospective study had the option of providing additional blood draws and questionnaires. Before DNA extraction, prospective study blood samples were shipped either frozen or at room temperature.

The sample consisted of PBMCs or T cells enriched from blood (not recorded which). The origin of this receptor is a woman in her forties with acute COVID-19. The chain uses TRBV6-5 and TRBJ1-1; 7 central nucleotides agree with TRBD1. The CDR3 protein: CASSYDKGAATEAFF. The DNA sequence is given as TGTGCCAGCAGCTACGACAAGGGGGCGGCCACTGAAGCTTTCTTT.